This TCR beta chain was documented in a study of cytomegalovirus exposure and HLA in healthy donors. V was cut by 4 bases and J by 5 bases, with 13 bases left in between. Germline V CDR1 and CDR2: SQVTM, ANQGSEA. The CDR3 has 13 amino acids. The primer mix had 60 Vbeta and 13 Jbeta primers. Assay used: immunoSEQ multiplex PCR; TCRdb lists only in-frame clones, some missing. The sample yields around 200,000 clones, over 65% seen once. This chain uses TRBV29-1 with TRBJ2-3, with TRBD1 as a possible D gene (5 bases). The receptor's source is a woman aged 45-65 years in good health and CMV-seropositive. The sequencing sample was made of PBMCs. The CDR3 region is CSVVRITGDTQYF. CDR3 coding DNA: TGCAGCGTTGTAAGAATCACAGGAGATACGCAGTATTTT.